Listed here are 19 T cell receptor beta chains from one sample, sequenced in a study of long-term antiretroviral therapy in people with HIV. Assay version v3.0 of immunoSEQ was used, and it was run at survey level. This table comes from immunoSEQ multiplex PCR, and its TCRdb copy is limited to in-frame clones, with some not included. The table includes roughly 13,000 clones, around 77% detected once. The sequencing used unsorted PBMCs, collected 1.3 years after starting antiretroviral therapy. The receptors originated from a woman younger than 30 with HIV.

The V gene is TRBV5-1, the J gene TRBJ1-4; 8 nucleotides align to TRBD1. V shed 4 bases and J 1 base; nucleotides not matched to a gene: 6. This CDR3 is 16 amino acids long. Germline V CDR1 and CDR2: SGHRS, YFSETQ. The CDR3: CASSPGQGGTNEKLFF. CDR3 DNA sequence: TGCGCCAGCAGCCCAGGACAGGGTGGAACTAATGAAAAACTGTTTTTT.

The chain couples TRBV10-3 to TRBJ2-2; D ambiguous. The CDR3 is 14 residues long. Trimming took 6 bases from V and 3 from J, leaving 11 bases between them. The germline CDR1 and CDR2 sequences are ENHRY and SYGVKD. CDR3 loop: CAISVDEDTGELFF. Written as DNA, the CDR3 is TGTGCCATCAGCGTCGACGAGGACACCGGGGAGCTGTTTTTT.

This clone occurred a few times. CDR3 sequence reads: CAISDRDSSNQPQHF. Written as DNA, the CDR3 is TGTGCCATCAGTGATCGGGACAGCAGCAATCAGCCCCAGCATTTT. V is TRBV10-3 and J is TRBJ1-5; 7 bases are shared with TRBD1. CDR3 size: 15 residues. The ends lost 3 bases at V and 1 base at J; junction bases unmatched: 3. Germline V gene lookup returns CDR1 ENHRY and CDR2 SYGVKD.

CDR3 amino acids: CASSANNPREGGTEAFF. For the CDR3, the DNA is TGTGCCAGCAGCGCTAATAACCCCCGAGAGGGGGGAACTGAAGCTTTCTTT. The chain uses TRBV5-4 and TRBJ1-1; D perhaps matches TRBD1 (6 bases). This CDR3 has 17 residues. The germline CDR1 and CDR2 sequences are SGHNT and YYREEE (reference sequence). The V end was cut by 4 bases, the J end by 5 bases, with 24 bases between.

The V call is TRBV9, the J call TRBJ1-1; D gene uncertain. Trimming cost V 0 bases and J 6 bases, with 9 bases left between them. Germline V lookup: CDR1 SGDLS, CDR2 YYNGEE. The CDR3 sequence is 13 residues long. CDR3 sequence: CASSVEASAEAFF. The DNA for the CDR3 is TGTGCCAGCAGCGTAGAGGCATCCGCTGAAGCTTTCTTT.

The chain has TRBV5-4 and TRBJ2-2, with 8 bases identical to TRBD1. V lost 6 bases to trimming and J lost 3 bases; unmatched junction nucleotides: 7. This CDR3 contains 15 residues. CDR1 and CDR2 (germline): SGHNT, YYREEE (reference sequence). This CDR3 reads CASTLDRVDTGELFF. DNA of the CDR3: TGTGCCAGCACGCTGGACAGGGTGGACACCGGGGAGCTGTTTTTT.

The V and J genes are TRBV5-1 and TRBJ1-2; 11 positions match TRBD1. CDR3 size: 14 residues. The J segment lost 7 bases and the V segment lost 4 bases, leaving 6 bases of the junction unmatched. Per the germline V gene, CDR1 is SGHRS and CDR2 is YFSETQ. CDR3 loop: CASSVDRGRFGYTF. CDR3 nucleotide sequence: TGCGCCAGCAGCGTGGACAGGGGGCGCTTTGGCTACACCTTC.

The chain employs TRBV7-9 and TRBJ2-1; no definite D call. V was shortened by 6 bases and J by 4 bases, with 1 base between the two germline ends. This CDR3 has 10 residues. The V gene's germline CDR1 is SEHNR and CDR2 FQNEAQ (reference sequence). DNA of the CDR3: TGTGCCAGCAGTTACAATGAGCAGTTCTTC. This sequence encodes CASSYNEQFF.

The chain uses TRBV4-1 and TRBJ1-2; TRBD1 is a possible D gene (6 bases). This CDR3 spans 17 amino acids. V lost 4 bases and J 3 bases, leaving 21 bases between the germline ends. In germline, CDR1 is MGHRA, CDR2 YSYEKL. Written as DNA, the CDR3 is TGCGCCAGCAGCCCCTTATACTCGGGGGCGCCGGACTATGGCTACACCTTC. As protein: CASSPLYSGAPDYGYTF.

J is TRBJ1-4 and V is TRBV14, with a tentative D call TRBD1 (6 bases). V lost 3 bases, J lost 6 bases, and 14 bases lay in between. This CDR3 region has 15 residues. Germline CDR1 reads SGHDN; CDR2 reads FVKESK. CDR3 DNA sequence: TGTGCCAGCAGCCAGTTTGGGGGGCGCCATGAAAAACTGTTTTTT. Its translation is CASSQFGGRHEKLFF. The full variable domain, with the rest looked up from reference TRBV14 and TRBJ1-4, is EAGVTQFPSHSVIEKGQTVTLRCDPISGHDNLYWYRRVMGKEIKFLLHFVKESKQDESGMPNNRFLAERTGGTYSTLKVQPAELEDSGVYFCASSQFGGRHEKLFFGSGTQLSVL.

The CDR3 nucleotides read TGTGCCAGCAGCTCTAGCGGGGCCACCTACAATGAGCAGTTCTTC. The encoded protein is CASSSSGATYNEQFF. V usage is TRBV7-3 and J usage is TRBJ2-1; 9 bases are shared with TRBD2. CDR1 is SGHTA, CDR2 FQGTGA, per germline. V was clipped by 4 bases and J by 2 bases; unmatched bases: 3. This CDR3 is built from 15 residues. The full variable domain, completed using reference TRBV7-3 and TRBJ2-1, is GAGVSQTPSNKVTEKGKYVELRCDPISGHTALYWYRQSLGQGPEFLIYFQGTGAADDSGLPNDRFFAVRPEGSVSTLKIQRTERGDSAVYLCASSSSGATYNEQFFGPGTRLTVL.

This clone was picked up a small number of times. The chain employs TRBV7-6 and TRBJ1-1; D unresolved. The germline V gene encodes CDR1 SGHVS and CDR2 FNYEAQ. The CDR3 loop spans 13 amino acids. Trimming shortened V by 1 base and J by 6 bases, and 9 bases separated the two germline ends. CDR3 protein: CASSLGGRPEAFF. For the CDR3, the DNA is TGTGCCAGCAGCTTAGGGGGTCGACCTGAAGCTTTCTTT.

The chain links TRBV28 to TRBJ2-2, with a tentative D call TRBD1 (5 bases). V lost 5 bases and J 9 bases, leaving 10 bases between the germline ends. The CDR3 has 12 residues. Germline CDR1 reads MDHEN; CDR2 reads SYDVKM. The CDR3 region is CASSTGARELFF. In nucleotides, the CDR3 is TGTGCCAGCAGTACAGGAGCGCGGGAGCTGTTTTTT.

This clone was detected only a few times. V is TRBV7-8 and J is TRBJ2-5; D is perhaps TRBD1 (5 bases). The CDR3 runs 15 residues. Germline V lookup: CDR1 SGHVS, CDR2 FQNEAQ. V was trimmed by 4 bases and J by 5 bases, leaving 17 bases between them. The CDR3, as DNA: TGTGCCAGCAGCTCCTTAGATGGGGCTCGGGAGACCCAGTACTTC. As protein: CASSSLDGARETQYF.

V gene TRBV6-4 combines with J gene TRBJ2-1; 8 bases align to TRBD1. With V trimmed by 4 bases and J by 2 bases, 4 bases remained unmatched. Per germline, CDR1 MRHNA and CDR2 SNTAGT. CDR3 length: 15 residues. CDR3 protein: CASSVDRDPYNEQFF. The CDR3 region has the DNA TGTGCCAGCAGTGTGGACAGGGACCCCTACAATGAGCAGTTCTTC.

V usage is TRBV15 and J usage is TRBJ1-3; no firm D call. Germline V gives CDR1 LNHNV, CDR2 YYDKDF (reference sequence). The CDR3 is 17 amino acids. V shed 0 bases and J shed 0 bases, with 12 bases lying between them. This CDR3 is CATSRDKGPSSGNTIYF. Written as DNA, the CDR3 is TGTGCCACCAGCAGAGATAAAGGGCCGAGCTCTGGAAACACCATATATTTT.

The V call is TRBV5-1, the J call TRBJ1-6; perhaps TRBD1 as D (5 bases). Trimming removed 3 bases at V and 8 bases at J, with 12 bases between. Germline assignment: CDR1 SGHRS and CDR2 YFSETQ. The CDR3 length is 14 residues. CDR3 protein: CASSSRGEYSPLHF. CDR3 coding DNA: TGCGCCAGCAGCTCCCGGGGCGAGTATTCACCCCTCCACTTT.

J is TRBJ1-5 and V is TRBV5-1, with D maybe TRBD1 (5 bases). The CDR3 length is 13 residues. The germline V and J ends were trimmed by 4 bases and 6 bases, with 11 bases remaining between them. Germline V gene lookup returns CDR1 SGHRS and CDR2 YFSETQ. CDR3 sequence: CASSRDGGQPQHF. DNA for the CDR3: TGCGCCAGCAGCCGGGACGGAGGTCAGCCCCAGCATTTT.

The table lists this clone with a few counts. The rearrangement links TRBV4-3 to TRBJ1-6; D is unresolved. The germline V gene encodes CDR1 LGHNA and CDR2 YSLEER. Between the trimmed V and J ends, which lost 1 base and 6 bases, there was a span of 4 bases. This CDR3 has 13 residues. The CDR3 DNA reads TGCGCCAGCAGCCAAGCGTCTAATTCACCCCTCCACTTT. Its translation is CASSQASNSPLHF.